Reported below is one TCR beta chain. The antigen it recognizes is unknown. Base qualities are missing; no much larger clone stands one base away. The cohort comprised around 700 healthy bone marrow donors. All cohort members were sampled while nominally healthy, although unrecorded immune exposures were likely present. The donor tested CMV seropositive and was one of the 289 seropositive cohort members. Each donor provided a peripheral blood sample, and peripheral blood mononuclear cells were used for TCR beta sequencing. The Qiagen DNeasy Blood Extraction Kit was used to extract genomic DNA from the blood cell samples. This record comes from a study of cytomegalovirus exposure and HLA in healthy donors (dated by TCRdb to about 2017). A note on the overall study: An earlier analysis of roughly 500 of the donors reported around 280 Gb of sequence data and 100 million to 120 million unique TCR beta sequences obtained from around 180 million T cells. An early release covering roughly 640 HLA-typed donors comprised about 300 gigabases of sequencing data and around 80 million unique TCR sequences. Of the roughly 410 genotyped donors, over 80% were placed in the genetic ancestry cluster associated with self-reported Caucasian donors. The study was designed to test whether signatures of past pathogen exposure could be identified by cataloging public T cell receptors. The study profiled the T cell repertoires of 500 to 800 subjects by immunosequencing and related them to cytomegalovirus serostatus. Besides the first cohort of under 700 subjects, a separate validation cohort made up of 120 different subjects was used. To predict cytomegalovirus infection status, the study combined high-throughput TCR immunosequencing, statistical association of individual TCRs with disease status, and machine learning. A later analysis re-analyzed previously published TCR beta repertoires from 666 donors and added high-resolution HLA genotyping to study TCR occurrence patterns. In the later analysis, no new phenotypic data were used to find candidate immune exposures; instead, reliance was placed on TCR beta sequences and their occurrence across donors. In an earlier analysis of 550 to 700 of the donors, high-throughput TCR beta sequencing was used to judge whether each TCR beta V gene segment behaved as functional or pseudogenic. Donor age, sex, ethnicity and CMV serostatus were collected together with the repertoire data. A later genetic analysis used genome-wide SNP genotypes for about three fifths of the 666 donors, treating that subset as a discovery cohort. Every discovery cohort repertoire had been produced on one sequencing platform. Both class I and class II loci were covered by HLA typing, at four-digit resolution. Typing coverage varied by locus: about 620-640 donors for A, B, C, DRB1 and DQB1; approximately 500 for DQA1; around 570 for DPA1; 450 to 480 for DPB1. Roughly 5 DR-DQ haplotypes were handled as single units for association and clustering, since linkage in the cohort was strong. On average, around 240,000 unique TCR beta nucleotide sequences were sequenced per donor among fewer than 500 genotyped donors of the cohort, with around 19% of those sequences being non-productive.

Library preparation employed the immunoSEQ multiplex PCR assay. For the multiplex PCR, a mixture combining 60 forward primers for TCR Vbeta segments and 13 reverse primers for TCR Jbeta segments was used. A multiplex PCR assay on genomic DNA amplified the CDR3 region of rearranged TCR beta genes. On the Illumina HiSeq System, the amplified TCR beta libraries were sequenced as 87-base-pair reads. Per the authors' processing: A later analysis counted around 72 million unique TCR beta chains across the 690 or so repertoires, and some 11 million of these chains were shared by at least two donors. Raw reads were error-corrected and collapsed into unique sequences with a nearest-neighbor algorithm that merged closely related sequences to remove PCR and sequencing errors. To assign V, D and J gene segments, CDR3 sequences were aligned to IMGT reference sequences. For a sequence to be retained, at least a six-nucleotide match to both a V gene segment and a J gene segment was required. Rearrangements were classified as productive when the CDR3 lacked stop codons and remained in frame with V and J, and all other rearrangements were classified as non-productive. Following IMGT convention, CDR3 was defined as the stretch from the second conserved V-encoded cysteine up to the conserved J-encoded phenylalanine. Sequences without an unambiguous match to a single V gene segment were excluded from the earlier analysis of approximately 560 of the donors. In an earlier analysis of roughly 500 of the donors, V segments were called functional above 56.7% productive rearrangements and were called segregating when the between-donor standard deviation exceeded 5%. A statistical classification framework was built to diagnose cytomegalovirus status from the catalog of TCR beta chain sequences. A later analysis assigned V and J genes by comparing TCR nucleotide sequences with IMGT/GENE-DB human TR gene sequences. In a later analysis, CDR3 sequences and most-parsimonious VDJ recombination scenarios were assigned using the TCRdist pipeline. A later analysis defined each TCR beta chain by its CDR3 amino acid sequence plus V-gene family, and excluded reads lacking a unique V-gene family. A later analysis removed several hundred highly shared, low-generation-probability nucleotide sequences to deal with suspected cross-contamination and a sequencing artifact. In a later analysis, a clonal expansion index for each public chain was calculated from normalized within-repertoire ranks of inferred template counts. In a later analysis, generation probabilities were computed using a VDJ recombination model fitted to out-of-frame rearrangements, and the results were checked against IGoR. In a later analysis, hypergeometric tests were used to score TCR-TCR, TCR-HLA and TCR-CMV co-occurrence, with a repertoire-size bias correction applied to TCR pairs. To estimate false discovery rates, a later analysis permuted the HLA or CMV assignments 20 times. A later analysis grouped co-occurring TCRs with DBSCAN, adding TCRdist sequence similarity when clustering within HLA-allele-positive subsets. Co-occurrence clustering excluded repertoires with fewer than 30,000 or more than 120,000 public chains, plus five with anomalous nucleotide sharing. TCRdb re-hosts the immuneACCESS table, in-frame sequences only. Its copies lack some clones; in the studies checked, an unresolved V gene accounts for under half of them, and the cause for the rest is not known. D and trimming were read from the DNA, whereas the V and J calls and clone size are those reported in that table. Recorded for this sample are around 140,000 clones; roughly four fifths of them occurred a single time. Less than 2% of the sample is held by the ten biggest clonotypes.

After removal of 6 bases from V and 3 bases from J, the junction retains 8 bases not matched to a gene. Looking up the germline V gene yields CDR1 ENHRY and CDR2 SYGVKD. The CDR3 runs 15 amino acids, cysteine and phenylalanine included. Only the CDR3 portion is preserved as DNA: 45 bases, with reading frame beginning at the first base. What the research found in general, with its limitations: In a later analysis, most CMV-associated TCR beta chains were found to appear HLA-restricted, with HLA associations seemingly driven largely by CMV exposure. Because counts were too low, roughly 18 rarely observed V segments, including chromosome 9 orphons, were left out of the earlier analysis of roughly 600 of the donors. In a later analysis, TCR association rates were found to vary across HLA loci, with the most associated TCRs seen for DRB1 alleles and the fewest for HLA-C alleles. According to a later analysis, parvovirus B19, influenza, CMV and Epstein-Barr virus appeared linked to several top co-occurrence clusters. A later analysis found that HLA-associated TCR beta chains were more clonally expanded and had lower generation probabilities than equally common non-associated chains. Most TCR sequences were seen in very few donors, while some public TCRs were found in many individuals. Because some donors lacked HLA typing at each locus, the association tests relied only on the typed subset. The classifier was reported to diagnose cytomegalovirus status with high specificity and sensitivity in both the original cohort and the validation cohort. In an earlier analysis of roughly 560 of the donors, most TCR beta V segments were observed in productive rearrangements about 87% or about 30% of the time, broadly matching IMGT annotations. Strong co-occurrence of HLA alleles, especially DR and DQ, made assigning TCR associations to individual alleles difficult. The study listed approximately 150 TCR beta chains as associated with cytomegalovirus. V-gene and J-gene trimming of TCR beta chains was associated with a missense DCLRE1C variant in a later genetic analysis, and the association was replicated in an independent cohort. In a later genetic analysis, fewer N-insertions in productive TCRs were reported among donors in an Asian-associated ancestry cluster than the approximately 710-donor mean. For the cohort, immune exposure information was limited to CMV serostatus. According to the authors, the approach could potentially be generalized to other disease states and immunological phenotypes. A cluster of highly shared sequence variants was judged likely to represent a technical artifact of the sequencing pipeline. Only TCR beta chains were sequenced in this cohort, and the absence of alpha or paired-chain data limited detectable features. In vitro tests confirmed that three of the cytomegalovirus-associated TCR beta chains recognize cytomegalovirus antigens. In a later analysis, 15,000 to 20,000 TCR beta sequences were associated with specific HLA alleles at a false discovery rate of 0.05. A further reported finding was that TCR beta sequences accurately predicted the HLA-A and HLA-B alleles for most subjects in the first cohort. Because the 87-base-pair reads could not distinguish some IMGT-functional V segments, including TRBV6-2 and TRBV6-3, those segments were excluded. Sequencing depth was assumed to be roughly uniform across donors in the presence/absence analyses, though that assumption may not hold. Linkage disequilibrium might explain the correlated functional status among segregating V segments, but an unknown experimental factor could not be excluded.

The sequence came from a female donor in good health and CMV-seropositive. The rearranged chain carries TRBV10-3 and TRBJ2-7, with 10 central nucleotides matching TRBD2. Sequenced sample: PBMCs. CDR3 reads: CAIRTTSGTIYEQYF. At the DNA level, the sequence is TGTGCCATCAGGACCACTAGCGGGACCATCTACGAGCAGTACTTC.